This paragraph reports one TCR beta chain. What it binds is not known. This sample was taken from a study of blood T cells in healthy people across ages. Regarding the study as a whole: Diversity estimates drawn from one million T cells were deemed underestimates. Relative to aged donors, long-lived donors carried more naive CD4+ cells and displayed higher diversity.

The individuals who served as donors were healthy Caucasians living in Russia, aged roughly 6 to 100. Between the trimmed V and J ends, which lost 1 base and 6 bases, there was a span of 10 bases. This CDR3 spans 14 amino acids. Looked up from germline, CDR1 is SEHNR and CDR2 is FQNEAQ (reference sequence). It was with a sample-barcoded 5' primer and a J-beta primer mix that a second PCR of about 6 to 11 cycles was run. TCRdb reprocessed the 5' RACE reads via MiXCR and lists one record per CDR3 protein. This table has fewer than 1.5 million distinct CDR3 sequences, 42% appearing once. The rearrangement links TRBV7-9 to TRBJ2-1; D not certain. Sequenced sample: blood. This TCR came from a woman aged 18 to 35 in good health. CDR3 amino acids: CASSLEAKINEQFF. CDR3 in DNA: TGTGCCAGCAGCTTAGAGGCCAAGATCAATGAGCAGTTCTTC.